These 10 T cell receptor beta chains were all obtained from the same sample, sequenced in a study of blood T cells in healthy people across ages. A sample-barcoded 5' primer and a J-beta primer mix were used in a second PCR of roughly 7 to 11 cycles. TCRdb analysed the 5' RACE reads with MiXCR anew, one entry per CDR3 protein. The table lists some 920,000 distinct CDR3 sequences, roughly 51% of them singletons. The sample consisted of blood. The origin of the receptors is a woman aged 55-70 years in good health.

CDR3 residues: CASSLARTQEAFF. The CDR3 nucleotides read TGCGCCAGCAGCTTGGCTCGGACACAAGAAGCTTTCTTT. The rearrangement uses TRBV5-1 and TRBJ1-1; D is perhaps TRBD1 (5 bases). The germline V and J ends were trimmed by 0 bases and 8 bases, with 11 bases remaining between them. Germline CDR1 SGHRS, CDR2 YFSETQ. There are 13 residues in the CDR3.

The chain couples TRBV12-3 or TRBV12-4 to TRBJ2-7; D is unresolved. CDR3 size: 12 residues. V shed 6 bases and J shed 5 bases, with 11 bases lying between them. The CDR3 region has the DNA TGTGCCAGCAGCACACCCTTCGACGAGCAGTACTTC. Translating gives CASSTPFDEQYF.

The chain uses TRBV5-1 and TRBJ2-7; D is perhaps TRBD2 (6 bases). Germline V gene sequence: CDR1 SGHRS, CDR2 YFSETQ. Trimming pared 3 bases from V and 2 bases from J, leaving 12 bases between. The CDR3 contains 14 residues. This CDR3 is CASSWTTPAYEQYF. As DNA, the CDR3 is TGCGCCAGCAGCTGGACTACTCCGGCCTACGAGCAGTACTTC. Complete variable domain (other parts from reference TRBV5-1 and TRBJ2-7): KAGVTQTPRYLIKTRGQQVTLSCSPISGHRSVSWYQQTPGQGLQFLFEYFSETQRNKGNFPGRFSGRQFSNSRSEMNVSTLELGDSALYLCASSWTTPAYEQYFGPGTRLTVT.

This clonotype was counted only a few times. V is TRBV16 and J is TRBJ2-6; D is perhaps TRBD1 (5 bases). V lost 4 bases and J 0 bases, leaving 10 bases between the germline ends. This CDR3 is 16 amino acids long. Germline values: CDR1 KGHSY, CDR2 FQNENV. CDR3 nucleotide sequence: TGTGCCAGCAGCCCCTCCAGGGCCTCTGGGGCCAACGTCCTGACTTTC. Translated: CASSPSRASGANVLTF.

This rearrangement joins TRBV20-1 to TRBJ2-1; 11 positions match TRBD2. This CDR3 has 13 amino acids. The germline V gene encodes CDR1 DFQATT and CDR2 SNEGSKA (reference sequence). J gave up 10 bases and V 5 bases, and 7 bases lay outside the gene matches. CDR3 coding DNA: TGCAGTGCTGTCGGGACTAGCGGCTACGAGCAGTTCTTC. Residues: CSAVGTSGYEQFF.

In its sample, this clonotype was seen a few times. The rearrangement joins TRBV4-1 to TRBJ2-7, with D tentatively TRBD2 (6 bases). The ends were cut back, 1 base at V and 5 bases at J, with 9 bases in the middle. Germline V gene data show CDR1 as MGHRA and CDR2 as YSYEKL. The CDR3 runs to 13 residues. The CDR3 DNA reads as TGCGCCAGCAGCCAAGCGGGACTGCACGAGCAGTACTTC. Amino acid sequence: CASSQAGLHEQYF.

This clonotype came up a few times. CDR3 amino acids: CASSLEGQGRPTNYGYTF. In DNA form, the CDR3 reads TGTGCCAGCAGCTTAGAGGGACAGGGCCGACCGACTAACTATGGCTACACCTTC. This rearrangement joins TRBV7-2 to TRBJ1-2, with 9 bases matching TRBD1. The germline gives CDR1 SGHTA, CDR2 FQGNSA. CDR3 size: 18 residues. J gave up 0 bases and V 1 base, and 9 bases lay outside the gene matches.

Ten or more counts support this clonotype. The chain is built from TRBV6-2 or TRBV6-3 and TRBJ2-5, with TRBD1 matching over 7 bases. Per germline, CDR1 MNHEY and CDR2 SVGEGT. J was trimmed by 4 bases and V by 5 bases; bases with no gene match: 7. This CDR3 is 14 amino acids long. CDR3 nucleotides: TGTGCCAGCAGTCCTCGACAGGGTCTAGAGACCCAGTACTTC. Translating it yields CASSPRQGLETQYF.

This chain uses TRBV12-3 or TRBV12-4 with TRBJ2-5, with TRBD2 matching over 7 bases. V lost 6 bases and J lost 10; bases outside the gene matches: 14. The CDR3 has 14 amino acids. This CDR3 is CASRTAGRENGQYF. The CDR3 nucleotides are TGTGCCAGCAGGACCGCGGGGCGGGAGAATGGCCAGTACTTC.

This clonotype was seen a handful of times. The chain carries TRBV4-1 and TRBJ2-7; D is undetermined. Trimming took off 2 bases at V and 0 bases at J, with 20 bases between the two ends. Germline assignment: CDR1 MGHRA and CDR2 YSYEKL. CDR3 length: 18 residues. The CDR3 region is CASSQLPIQGKSSYEQYF. In DNA, the CDR3 is TGCGCCAGCAGCCAACTTCCAATACAAGGAAAGAGCTCCTACGAGCAGTACTTC.